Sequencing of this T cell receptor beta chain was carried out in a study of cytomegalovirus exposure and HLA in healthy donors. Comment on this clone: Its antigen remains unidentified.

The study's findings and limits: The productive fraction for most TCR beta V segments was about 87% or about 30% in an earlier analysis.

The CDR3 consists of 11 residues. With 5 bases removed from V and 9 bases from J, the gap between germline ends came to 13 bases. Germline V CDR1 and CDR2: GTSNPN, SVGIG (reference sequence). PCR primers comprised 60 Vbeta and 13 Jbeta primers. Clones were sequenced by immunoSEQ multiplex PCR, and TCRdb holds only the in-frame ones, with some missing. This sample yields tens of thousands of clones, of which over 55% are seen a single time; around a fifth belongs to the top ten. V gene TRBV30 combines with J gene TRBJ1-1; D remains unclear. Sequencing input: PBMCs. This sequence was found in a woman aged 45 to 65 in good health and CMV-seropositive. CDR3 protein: CAWGQRSQAFF. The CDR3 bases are TGTGCCTGGGGCCAGCGGTCCCAAGCTTTCTTT.